The 12 T cell receptor beta chains below come from one sample, sequenced in a study of OX40 agonist ivuxolimab in advanced cancers. Some clones are missing from TCRdb's copy, which holds only in-frame ones; the method was immunoSEQ multiplex PCR. Of 71,000 or so clones in the sample, about 88% were seen once. The sequencing here drew on CD4+ or CD8+ T cells sorted from blood, taken in a trial of the OX40 agonist ivuxolimab. These receptors came from an adult with an advanced solid tumor such as melanoma, head and neck, liver or kidney cancer.

This clone came up a few times. The genes are TRBV30 and TRBJ1-5; D unresolved. The CDR3 loop spans 13 amino acids. CDR1 GTSNPN and CDR2 SVGIG come from the germline V gene (reference sequence). V shed 0 bases and J shed 7 bases, with 10 bases lying between them. The CDR3 DNA follows: TGTGCCTGGAGTGTGTCGGATGGGCAGCCCCAGCATTTT. The encoded protein is CAWSVSDGQPQHF. The whole variable domain, filled in from reference TRBV30 and TRBJ1-5, reads SQTIHQWPATLVQPVGSPLSLECTVEGTSNPNLYWYRQAAGRGLQLLFYSVGIGQISSEVPQNLSASRPQDRQFILSSKKLLLSDSGFYLCAWSVSDGQPQHFGDGTRLSIL.

This chain uses TRBV29-1 with TRBJ1-1; D is possibly TRBD1 (5 bases). V dropped 2 bases and J dropped 0 bases, with 25 bases sitting between them. The CDR3 sequence is 19 residues long. Per the germline V gene, CDR1 is SQVTM and CDR2 is ANQGSEA. CDR3 protein: CSVEFGTRGTPSVNTEAFF. CDR3 sequence (DNA): TGCAGCGTTGAATTTGGGACCCGGGGAACCCCATCCGTGAACACTGAAGCTTTCTTT. The complete variable domain, with remaining parts taken from reference TRBV29-1 and TRBJ1-1, reads SAVISQKPSRDICQRGTSLTIQCQVDSQVTMMFWYRQQPGQSLTLIATANQGSEATYESGFVIDKFPISRPNLTFSTLTVSNMSPEDSSIYLCSVEFGTRGTPSVNTEAFFGQGTRLTVV.

The rearrangement uses TRBV27 and TRBJ2-1, with TRBD2 as a possible D gene (7 bases). V lost 7 bases and J 6 bases, leaving 13 bases between the germline ends. This CDR3 spans 13 amino acids. Germline V gene sequence: CDR1 MNHEY, CDR2 SMNVEV (reference sequence). CDR3 amino acids: CASKGGGPNEQFF. Here the CDR3 DNA reads TGTGCCAGCAAGGGGGGAGGGCCCAATGAGCAGTTCTTC.

This chain uses TRBV6-5 with TRBJ2-7; D is unresolved. Looked up from germline, CDR1 is MNHEY and CDR2 is SVGAGI. V was cut by 1 base and J by 1 base, with 8 bases left in between. The CDR3 is 14 amino acids. The CDR3 DNA is TGTGCCAGCAGTTACTTAACCGAATCCTACGAGCAGTACTTC. Protein sequence: CASSYLTESYEQYF.

V gene TRBV6-6 combines with J gene TRBJ1-5, with 8 bases fitting TRBD1. The CDR3 is 15 residues long. CDR1 MNHNY and CDR2 SVGAGI come from the germline V gene (reference sequence). The V and J ends lost 4 bases and 4 bases, in that order; junction bases with no gene match: 6. CDR3 in DNA: TGTGCCAGCAGTTCACAGGGGGGAGGAAATCAGCCCCAGCATTTT. The encoded protein is CASSSQGGGNQPQHF.

The chain has TRBV28 and TRBJ1-4; 7 bases match TRBD1. J lost 3 bases, V lost 6 bases, and 7 bases had no gene match. The CDR3 totals 15 residues. From germline, CDR1 is MDHEN and CDR2 SYDVKM. This CDR3 is CASRRDRAANEKLFF. The CDR3 region has the DNA TGTGCCAGCAGGAGAGACAGGGCAGCTAATGAAAAACTGTTTTTT.

The CDR3 sequence: CASGSGDTQYF. The CDR3 bases are TGTGCCAGCGGTAGTGGGGATACGCAGTATTTT. J is TRBJ2-3 and V is TRBV2; D is uncertain. This CDR3 spans 11 amino acids. Germline CDR1 and CDR2: SNHLY and FYNNEI. With 8 bases removed from V and 6 bases from J, the gap between germline ends came to 9 bases.

This clone is a singleton in its sample. The CDR3 nucleotides read TGTGCCAGCAGTTATATGCCAGGGGCGGGTGAGCAGTACTTC. It translates to CASSYMPGAGEQYF. The chain employs TRBV6-5 and TRBJ2-7; tentative D call: TRBD1 (6 bases). Per germline, CDR1 MNHEY and CDR2 SVGAGI. V lost 3 bases and J 7 bases, leaving 16 bases between the germline ends. CDR3 size: 14 residues.

The chain links TRBV7-3 to TRBJ2-1; 12 bases map to TRBD2. The CDR3 covers 15 residues. Germline V CDR1 and CDR2: SGHTA, FQGTGA. The trim removed 5 bases at V and 7 bases at J, leaving 6 bases unmatched. CDR3 region: CASSPLAGGGNEQFF. The CDR3 DNA follows: TGTGCCAGCAGCCCTCTAGCGGGAGGGGGAAATGAGCAGTTCTTC.

V gene TRBV14 combines with J gene TRBJ1-2; no clear D gene. The length of the CDR3 is 14 residues. Between the trimmed V and J ends, which lost 0 bases and 4 bases, there was a span of 9 bases. Germline V gives CDR1 SGHDN, CDR2 FVKESK. DNA for the CDR3: TGTGCCAGCAGCCAAGATTGGCAGAGCTATGGCTACACCTTC. It is translated as CASSQDWQSYGYTF. The whole variable domain, remainder taken from reference TRBV14 and TRBJ1-2, is EAGVTQFPSHSVIEKGQTVTLRCDPISGHDNLYWYRRVMGKEIKFLLHFVKESKQDESGMPNNRFLAERTGGTYSTLKVQPAELEDSGVYFCASSQDWQSYGYTFGSGTRLTVV.

The gene calls are TRBV2 and TRBJ1-5; 10 positions match TRBD1. After removal of 6 bases from V and 7 bases from J, the junction contained 15 bases not matched to a gene. Germline V gives CDR1 SNHLY, CDR2 FYNNEI. CDR3 length: 17 amino acids. The CDR3 region is CASSTTSGTGEGQPQHF. The DNA for the CDR3 is TGTGCCAGCAGCACCACCTCCGGGACAGGGGAAGGCCAGCCCCAGCATTTT.

The rearrangement links TRBV29-1 to TRBJ1-2, with D possibly being TRBD1 (5 bases). The V gene's germline CDR1 is SQVTM and CDR2 ANQGSEA. This CDR3 is built from 13 residues. V lost 2 bases and J 8 bases, leaving 15 bases between the germline ends. The CDR3, as DNA: TGCAGCGTTGAACACCCTAGGACAACCGGCTACACCTTC. This gives the protein CSVEHPRTTGYTF.